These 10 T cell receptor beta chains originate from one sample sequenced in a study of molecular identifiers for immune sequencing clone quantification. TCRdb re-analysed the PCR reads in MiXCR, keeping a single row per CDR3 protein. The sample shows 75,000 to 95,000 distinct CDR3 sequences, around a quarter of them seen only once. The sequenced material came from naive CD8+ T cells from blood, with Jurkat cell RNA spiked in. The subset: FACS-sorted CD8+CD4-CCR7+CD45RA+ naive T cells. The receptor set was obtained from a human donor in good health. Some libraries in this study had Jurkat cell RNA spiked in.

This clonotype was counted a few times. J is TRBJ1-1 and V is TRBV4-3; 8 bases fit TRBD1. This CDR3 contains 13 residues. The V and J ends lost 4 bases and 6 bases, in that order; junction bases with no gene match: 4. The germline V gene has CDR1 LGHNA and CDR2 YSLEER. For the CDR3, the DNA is TGCGCCAGCAGCCTTTTACAGGGGGCTGAAGCTTTCTTT. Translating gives CASSLLQGAEAFF.

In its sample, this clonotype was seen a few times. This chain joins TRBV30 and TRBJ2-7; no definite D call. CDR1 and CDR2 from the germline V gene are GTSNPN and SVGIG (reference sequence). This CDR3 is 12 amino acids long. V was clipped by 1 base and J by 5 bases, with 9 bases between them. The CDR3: CAWSEQIHEQYF. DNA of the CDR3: TGTGCCTGGAGTGAACAGATCCACGAGCAGTACTTC.

CDR3 sequence: CASSFQRDSLSYEQYF. The DNA for the CDR3 is TGTGCCAGCAGTTTCCAACGGGACAGCCTCTCCTACGAGCAGTACTTC. J is TRBJ2-7 and V is TRBV28; TRBD1 matches 7 bases. This CDR3 is 16 amino acids long. The V gene's germline CDR1 is MDHEN and CDR2 SYDVKM. The trim removed 3 bases at V and 0 bases at J, leaving 8 bases unmatched.

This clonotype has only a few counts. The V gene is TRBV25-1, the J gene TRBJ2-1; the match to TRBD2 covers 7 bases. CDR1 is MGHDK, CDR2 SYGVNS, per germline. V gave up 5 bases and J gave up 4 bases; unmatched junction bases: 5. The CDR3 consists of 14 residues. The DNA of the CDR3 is TGTGCCAGCAGTACCCGGGACTATTACAATGAGCAGTTCTTC. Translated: CASSTRDYYNEQFF.

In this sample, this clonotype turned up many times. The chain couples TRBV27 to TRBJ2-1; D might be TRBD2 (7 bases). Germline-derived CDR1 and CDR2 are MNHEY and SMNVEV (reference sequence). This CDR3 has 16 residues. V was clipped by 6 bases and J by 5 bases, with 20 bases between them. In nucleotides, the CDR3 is TGTGCCAGCAGCCCATACGTAGGGGGGGCCCACAATGAGCAGTTCTTC. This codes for CASSPYVGGAHNEQFF.

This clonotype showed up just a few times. CDR3: CASSSVSYVGGGTEAFF. CDR3 DNA: TGTGCCAGCAGCTCGGTTAGTTACGTGGGGGGAGGAACTGAAGCTTTCTTT. The chain recombines TRBV9 with TRBJ1-1, with a weak D call TRBD1 (5 bases). The CDR3 has 17 amino acids. CDR1 SGDLS and CDR2 YYNGEE come from the germline V gene. V was trimmed by 4 bases and J by 5 bases, leaving 24 bases between them.

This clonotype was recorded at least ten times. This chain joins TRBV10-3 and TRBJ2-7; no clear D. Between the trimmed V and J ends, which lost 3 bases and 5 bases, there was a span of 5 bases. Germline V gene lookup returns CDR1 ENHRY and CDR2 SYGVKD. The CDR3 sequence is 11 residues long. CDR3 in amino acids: CAISDSDEQYF. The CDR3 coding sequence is TGTGCCATCAGTGACAGTGACGAGCAGTACTTC.

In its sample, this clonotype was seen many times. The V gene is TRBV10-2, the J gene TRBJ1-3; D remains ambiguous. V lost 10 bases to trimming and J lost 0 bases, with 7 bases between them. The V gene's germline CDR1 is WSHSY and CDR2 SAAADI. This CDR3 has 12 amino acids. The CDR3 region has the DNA TGCGCCACCTTTGACTCTGGAAACACCATATATTTT. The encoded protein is CATFDSGNTIYF.

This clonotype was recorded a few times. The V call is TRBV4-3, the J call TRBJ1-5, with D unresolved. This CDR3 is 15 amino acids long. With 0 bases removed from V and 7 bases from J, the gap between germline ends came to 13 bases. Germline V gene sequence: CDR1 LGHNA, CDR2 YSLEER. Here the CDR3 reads CASSQDWRARQPQHF. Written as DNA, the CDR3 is TGCGCCAGCAGCCAAGATTGGCGAGCGAGGCAGCCCCAGCATTTT.

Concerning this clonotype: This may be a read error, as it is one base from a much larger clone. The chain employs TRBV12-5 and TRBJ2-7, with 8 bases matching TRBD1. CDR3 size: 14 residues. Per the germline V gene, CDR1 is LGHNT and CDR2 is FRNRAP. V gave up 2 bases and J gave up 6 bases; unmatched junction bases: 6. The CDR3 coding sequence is TGTGCTAGTGGTTTGACAGGGGGGTGGTGCGAGCAGTACTTC. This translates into CASGLTGGWCEQYF.